This TCR beta chain was observed in a study of shared clonotypes between healthy human individuals. Points on this clone: Its antigen is unidentified.

V lost 7 bases and J 9 bases, leaving 16 bases between the germline ends. This CDR3 has 13 amino acids. Germline CDR1 SEHNR, CDR2 FQNEAQ (reference sequence). Study conclusions and caveats: As a rule, naive subsets had a larger estimated richness than memory subsets.

Per the original data handling: ImmunoSEQ junction-only sequences lacked quality scores, so their filtering differed. Profiled with immunoSEQ multiplex PCR; TCRdb holds only in-frame clones, not every one. V and J calls and clone size are those listed in that table; D and trimming were worked out from the DNA. The data show approximately 2,000,000 clones, around 93% seen once. Naive CD8 cells lacked CD45RO and underwent positive selection for CCR7, leaving out terminally differentiated effector memory CD45RA+ cells. This clonotype was obtained from a man aged 18 to 35 in good health. Some clones in this sample may be carry-over from other donors' samples. The rearrangement uses TRBV7-9 and TRBJ2-1, with D maybe TRBD1 (5 bases). The source material was naive CD8+ T cells from PBMCs. The CDR3 region is CASTNSQGPEQFF. CDR3 DNA: TGTGCCAGCACCAATAGTCAGGGCCCTGAGCAGTTCTTC.